The T cell receptor beta chain described here comes from a study of T-cell memory formation after mild COVID-19. Findings and limits, study-wide: The study found balanced CD4/CD8 in clones contracting day 15 to 85 and a CD4+ lean in later expanders. Pre-infection memory carried some responding clones, suggesting that cross-reactive memory joined.

The TCR alpha and TCR beta cDNA libraries, bearing sample barcodes and UMIs, were generated by 5'RACE using constant-segment primers. One entry per CDR3 protein results from TCRdb running MiXCR on the 5' RACE reads. The table shows 500,000 to 600,000 distinct CDR3 sequences, with roughly 18% occurring only once. Details on this clonotype: What it binds is unknown.

Germline V gene data show CDR1 as MGHRA and CDR2 as YSYEKL. The V gene end was trimmed by 0 bases and the J gene end by 4 bases; junction bases not matched to a gene: 10. The CDR3 runs 17 residues. The genes are TRBV4-1 and TRBJ2-3; 7 bases align to TRBD2. Sample: PBMCs or a T cell subset sorted from them (not recorded which). The TCR sequence derives from an adult woman who had mild COVID-19 (a few samples of this study predate the infection). Cell type and time point are not known. The CDR3 DNA is TGCGCCAGCAGCCAAGAGGGGACGGGGGGAGGTCCAGATACGCAGTATTTT. This codes for CASSQEGTGGGPDTQYF.